A selection of T cell receptor beta chains follows, all from one sample in a study of sequential checkpoint blockade in melanoma. Assay used: immunoSEQ multiplex PCR; TCRdb lists only in-frame clones, some missing. The profile shows 15,000 to 20,000 clones, roughly 82% of them singletons. The material sequenced was CD8+ T cells sorted from blood (inferred from file names), taken from a patient given nivolumab and ipilimumab in sequence. The receptor source for this set is a human donor with melanoma. Each CDR3 is given with its conserved first and last residue. Fields, in order: V gene, clone size, D gene, J gene, CDR3 DNA, CDR3 protein. A D gene is named only where the DNA matches it firmly. Expanded clones get a size class; other rows say once, few or many, or leave the size out.

TRBV10-3	NA	NA	TRBJ2-7	TGTGCCATCAGTGGGGCAACGGGGGCCTACGAGCAGTACTTC	CAISGATGAYEQYF
TRBV5-1	once	NA	TRBJ1-1	TGCGCCAGCGCTGAGGGGGAACTTTTAGGCACTGAAGCTTTCTTT	CASAEGELLGTEAFF
TRBV4-1	NA	NA	TRBJ2-5	TGCGCCAGCAGCCAAGCAGGGGAAGAGACCCAGTACTTC	CASSQAGEETQYF
TRBV6-4	once	TRBD1	TRBJ2-1	TGTGCCAGCAGTTCTCCGGGACAGGGGATCTATGAGCAGTTCTTC	CASSSPGQGIYEQFF
TRBV19	NA	NA	TRBJ2-6	TGTGCCAGTAGTGGTACAGGCACCTCTGGGGCCAACGTCCTGACTTTC	CASSGTGTSGANVLTF
TRBV9	NA	TRBD2	TRBJ2-3	TGTGCCAGCAGCGCCTTCCGGACTAGCGGGGGATCTAGCACAGATACGCAGTATTTT	CASSAFRTSGGSSTDTQYF
TRBV6-5	NA	NA	TRBJ2-7	TGTGCCAGCAGTTACTCGTACAGTAAGCACTACGAGCAGTACTTC	CASSYSYSKHYEQYF
TRBV4-3	NA	NA	TRBJ2-1	TGCGCCAGCAGCCAGCGGACAGTCGCCAGCTCCTACAATGAGCAGTTCTTC	CASSQRTVASSYNEQFF
TRBV2	NA	NA	TRBJ2-1	TGTGCCAGCAGTCCCGGGGACACCCTGGAGGATGAGCAGTTCTTC	CASSPGDTLEDEQFF
TRBV4-1	NA	NA	TRBJ2-5	TGCGCCAGCAGCCAAAAAGGGGGGGCAGAGACCCAGTACTTC	CASSQKGGAETQYF
TRBV14	few	NA	TRBJ1-4	TGTGCCAGCAGCCAAGATACGCAGGGTCGGAAACTGTTTTTT	CASSQDTQGRKLFF
TRBV5-1	NA	TRBD1	TRBJ1-2	TGCGCCAGCAGCAACAGGACAGGGTATTATGTCTTC	CASSNRTGYYVF
TRBV4-1	NA	NA	TRBJ1-1	TGCGCCAGCAGCGCAGGGTCTGAAGCTTTCTTT	CASSAGSEAFF
TRBV6-4	NA	TRBD1	TRBJ2-3	TGTGCCAGCAGTGAGGGACAGGGAACAGATACGCAGTATTTT	CASSEGQGTDTQYF
TRBV28	once	NA	TRBJ1-5	TGTGCCAGCAGTTTAGGGGACACTGGTTCGCCCCAGCATTTT	CASSLGDTGSPQHF
TRBV30	NA	NA	TRBJ1-1	TGTGCCTGGAGACTAGGGAACACTGAAGCTTTCTTT	CAWRLGNTEAFF
TRBV30	few	TRBD1	TRBJ1-4	TGTGCCTGGATTCCCGGGACAGGGGCTCCAACTAATGAAAAACTGTTTTTT	CAWIPGTGAPTNEKLFF
TRBV30	NA	NA	TRBJ2-3	TGTGCCTGGAGTGGTCCCGGTACCCCTCAGTATTTT	CAWSGPGTPQYF
TRBV5-1	NA	TRBD1	TRBJ1-2	TGCGCCAGCAGCTTACAGGGGGAGATTGGTCCCCCCAGTGGCTACACCTTC	CASSLQGEIGPPSGYTF
TRBV6-6	few	NA	TRBJ2-7	TGTGCCAGCAGTTACATCCCCCGGGAGCAGTACTTC	CASSYIPREQYF
TRBV7-6	NA	TRBD1	TRBJ2-7	TGTGCCAGCAGCCCAAAGGACAGGCACTCCTACGAGCAGTACTTC	CASSPKDRHSYEQYF
TRBV19	NA	TRBD2	TRBJ2-1	TGTGCCCAAGATCTAGCGGGTTCCTACAATGAGCAGTTCTTC	CAQDLAGSYNEQFF
TRBV6-1	NA	TRBD1	TRBJ2-7	TGTGCCAGCAGTCCCGGACAGGGGAGCTCCTACGAGCAGTACTTT	CASSPGQGSSYEQYF
TRBV5-1	NA	NA	TRBJ2-1	TGCGCCAGCAGCTTGGGTGGGTCCGGACTCAGCTCCTACAATGAGCAGTTCTTC	CASSLGGSGLSSYNEQFF
TRBV7-2	NA	NA	TRBJ2-3	TGTGCCAGCAGCTTAGGGGACACCCGCACAGATACGCAGTATTTT	CASSLGDTRTDTQYF
TRBV6-5	NA	NA	TRBJ1-5	TGTGCCAGCAGTTACTCGGCAGTTCAGCCCCAGCATTTT	CASSYSAVQPQHF
TRBV5-6	NA	TRBD2	TRBJ2-3	TGTGCCAGCAGCTTAAGGTTTATCGCGGGGGGAGGAGATACGCAGTATTTT	CASSLRFIAGGGDTQYF
TRBV7-5	NA	NA	TRBJ2-7	TGTGCCAGAACCTGCAGGGCGAAGGCGGTGGACGAGCAGTACTTC	CARTCRAKAVDEQYF
TRBV19	few	NA	TRBJ2-1	TGTGCCAGTAGTATAAGTAGCCATGAGCAGTTCTTC	CASSISSHEQFF
TRBV11-2	NA	NA	TRBJ1-1	TGTGCCAGCAGCCCCAGCGGGGGCTTGAACACTGAAGCTTTCTTT	CASSPSGGLNTEAFF
TRBV25-1	NA	NA	TRBJ1-1	TGTGCCAGCAGTGATGGAGGGCTGGCTGAAGCTTTCTTT	CASSDGGLAEAFF
TRBV6-1	few	TRBD2	TRBJ2-3	TGTGCCAGCAGTGAACTCGGGGGGGGAGGGGTCACAGATACGCAGTATTTT	CASSELGGGGVTDTQYF
TRBV6-4	NA	TRBD1	TRBJ2-3	TGTGCCAGCAGTCTCGACGAGGGGGCAGTAGATACGCAGTATTTT	CASSLDEGAVDTQYF
TRBV5-6	NA	TRBD2	TRBJ2-1	TGTGCCAGCAGCGCGGTAAGCGGGGGGGGCGAGTTCTTC	CASSAVSGGGEFF
TRBV6-1	NA	NA	TRBJ2-3	TGTGCCAGCAGTCGGGAACTAGAGGTCACAGATACGCAGTATTTT	CASSRELEVTDTQYF
TRBV5-5	NA	TRBD2	TRBJ2-7	TGTGCCAGCAGCTCCGGGACTAGATACTACGAGCAGTACTTC	CASSSGTRYYEQYF
TRBV5-4	few	TRBD1	TRBJ1-5	TGTGCCAGCAGCCTCACAGGGGGCGGAGATCAGCCCCAGCATTTT	CASSLTGGGDQPQHF
TRBV12-5	NA	NA	TRBJ2-5	TGTGCTAGTGGGGACCCCCCCGGCGGGGAGAAAGAGACCCAGTACTTC	CASGDPPGGEKETQYF
TRBV29-1	NA	NA	TRBJ1-4	TGCAGCGTTGACAGCGGTAGTGAAAAACTGTTTTTT	CSVDSGSEKLFF
TRBV7-8	NA	TRBD2	TRBJ2-1	TGTGCCAGCAGCTTACCACATTTTACTAGCGGGAGTAAGGATGAGCAGTTCTTC	CASSLPHFTSGSKDEQFF
TRBV9	NA	NA	TRBJ1-4	TGTGCCAGCGAGGGTATGGATGAAAAACTGTTTTTT	CASEGMDEKLFF
TRBV7-2	NA	TRBD1	TRBJ1-2	TGTGCCAGCAGCTTGGGGACAGGGGTTTTTGGCTACACCTTC	CASSLGTGVFGYTF
TRBV15	NA	NA	TRBJ2-7	TGTGCCACCAGCAGAGTACTAGCCTACGAGCAGTACTTC	CATSRVLAYEQYF
TRBV10-2	NA	NA	TRBJ1-1	TGCGCCAGCAGTCCCGGCCCTTGGAGGACTGAAGCTTTCTTT	CASSPGPWRTEAFF
TRBV9	NA	TRBD2	TRBJ2-5	TGTGCCAGCAGCATCAGCGGGACGACTCAAGAGACCCAGTACTTC	CASSISGTTQETQYF
TRBV6-6	NA	NA	TRBJ1-1	TGTGCCAGCAGTTACTCTTATAGTTCAGGCGGGACTGAAGCTTTCTTT	CASSYSYSSGGTEAFF
TRBV7-2	NA	NA	TRBJ2-2	TGTGCCAGCATTTTACGGTTCAACACCGGGGAGCTGTTTTTT	CASILRFNTGELFF